The 15 T cell receptor beta chains given below trace back to one sample, sequenced in a study of molecular identifiers for immune sequencing clone quantification. In TCRdb, the PCR reads were re-called with MiXCR into one record per CDR3 protein. Found here are approximately 680,000 distinct CDR3 sequences, around 25% of them singletons; the top ten hold 0.7% to 0.95%. The sample was naive CD8+ T cells from blood, with Jurkat cell RNA spiked in. Subset defined: FACS-sorted CD8+CD4-CCR7+CD45RA+ naive T cells. These TCRs come from a human donor in good health. Some libraries in this study had Jurkat cell RNA spiked in.

This clonotype turned up a few times. With a much larger clone just one base away, this may be a read error. This chain connects TRBV6-5 to TRBJ1-5, with D maybe TRBD1 (5 bases). Germline V gene sequence: CDR1 MNHEY, CDR2 SVGAGI. This CDR3 contains 14 residues. In nucleotides, the CDR3 is TGTGCCGGCAGTCCCCGGGGGACCCATCAGCCCCAGCATTTT. Translated: CAGSPRGTHQPQHF.

This clonotype was picked up a small number of times. The genes are TRBV5-4 and TRBJ2-7; TRBD2 matches at 7 bases. The V gene's germline CDR1 is SGHNT and CDR2 YYREEE (reference sequence). V was clipped by 4 bases and J by 1 base; unmatched bases: 14. The CDR3 runs to 17 residues. The DNA of the CDR3 is TGTGCCAGCAGCCCGGAGCCTCTAGCGGCCATATCCTACGAGCAGTACTTC. Its translation: CASSPEPLAAISYEQYF. The full variable domain, rest sourced from reference TRBV5-4 and TRBJ2-7, is ETGVTQSPTHLIKTRGQQVTLRCSSQSGHNTVSWYQQALGQGPQFIFQYYREEENGRGNFPPRFSGLQFPNYSSELNVNALELDDSALYLCASSPEPLAAISYEQYFGPGTRLTVT.

This clonotype was counted a few times. The rearrangement joins TRBV20-1 to TRBJ2-7; tentative D call: TRBD1 (6 bases). Deletions cut 5 bases from V and 4 bases from J, with 18 bases between. CDR3 length equals 14 residues. Germline V gene sequence: CDR1 DFQATT, CDR2 SNEGSKA (reference sequence). CDR3 sequence reads: CSAPLWRQEYEQYF. The CDR3, as DNA: TGCAGTGCTCCGCTTTGGAGACAGGAGTACGAGCAGTACTTC.

The chain has TRBV25-1 and TRBJ2-4; no definite D call. Germline V gene data show CDR1 as MGHDK and CDR2 as SYGVNS. Trimming stripped 2 bases from V and 8 bases from J, with 10 bases between. The CDR3 has 13 residues. The CDR3 region is CASSELGGDIQYF. The CDR3 coding sequence is TGTGCCAGCAGTGAACTAGGTGGGGACATTCAGTACTTC.

The genes are TRBV20-1 and TRBJ1-2; possible D gene TRBD1, 5 bases. The CDR3 has 14 amino acids. Deletions cut 0 bases from V and 0 bases from J, with 8 bases between. Germline CDR1 reads DFQATT; CDR2 reads SNEGSKA (reference sequence). CDR3 amino acids: CSAREGPSNYGYTF. The CDR3 DNA follows: TGCAGTGCTAGAGAGGGGCCCTCTAACTATGGCTACACCTTC.

A few counts support this clonotype. The rearrangement links TRBV7-8 to TRBJ2-1; the D gene is possibly TRBD1 (7 bases). The V gene's germline CDR1 is SGHVS and CDR2 FQNEAQ. Trimming took 5 bases from V and 7 from J, leaving 21 bases between them. The CDR3 has 16 amino acids. CDR3 residues: CASSNSGGNGGNEQFF. CDR3 nucleotide sequence: TGTGCCAGCAGCAATTCAGGGGGAAATGGAGGGAATGAGCAGTTCTTC.

This clonotype was observed a handful of times. The rearrangement joins TRBV25-1 to TRBJ2-7; the match to TRBD1 covers 8 bases. This CDR3 spans 14 amino acids. Unmatched junction bases numbered 6, after V lost 8 bases and J lost 0 bases. Per the germline V gene, CDR1 is MGHDK and CDR2 is SYGVNS. Here the CDR3 reads CASSWTGISYEQYF. CDR3 coding DNA: TGTGCCAGCTCATGGACAGGGATCTCCTACGAGCAGTACTTC.

Concerning this clonotype itself: A much larger clone differs by one base, so this may be a read error. The CDR3 region is CACSLDSGRAYEQYF. The CDR3 DNA reads TGCGCCTGCAGCTTGGATAGTGGCAGAGCCTACGAGCAGTACTTC. This chain joins TRBV5-1 and TRBJ2-7; no clear D gene. The CDR3 length is 15 residues. The V gene's germline CDR1 is SGHRS and CDR2 YFSETQ.

Worth noting for this clonotype: A much larger clone lies one base from this, so it may be a read error. The chain carries TRBV7-2 and TRBJ2-7, with D unclear. Germline V CDR1 and CDR2: SGHTA, FQGNSA. This CDR3 spans 15 amino acids. CDR3 sequence (DNA): TGTGCCAGCAGCTTACGGCCCCTACAGCCCTACGAGAAGTACTTC. The encoded protein is CASSLRPLQPYEKYF.

There are a few counts of this clonotype. This rearrangement joins TRBV20-1 to TRBJ1-1, with no clear D. Germline CDR1 and CDR2: DFQATT and SNEGSKA (reference sequence). V was clipped by 0 bases and J by 1 base, with 6 bases between them. This CDR3 comprises 13 residues. For the CDR3, the DNA is TGCAGTGCTAGAGATTACGGGAACACTGAAGCTTTCTTT. The encoded protein is CSARDYGNTEAFF.

At least ten counts were recorded for this clonotype. J is TRBJ2-2 and V is TRBV5-1; possible D gene TRBD2, 6 bases. Germline CDR1 SGHRS, CDR2 YFSETQ. The CDR3 runs to 13 residues. Deletions cut 2 bases from V and 6 bases from J, with 8 bases between. The CDR3 DNA reads as TGCGCCAGCAGCTTCGGAGGGGCCGGGGAGCTGTTTTTT. This encodes CASSFGGAGELFF.

This clonotype was seen many times. V usage is TRBV9 and J usage is TRBJ1-3; D is possibly TRBD1 (6 bases). The CDR3 has 14 residues. V was clipped by 0 bases and J by 4 bases, with 8 bases between them. Germline CDR1 is SGDLS and CDR2 is YYNGEE. The CDR3 reads CASSVGGLGNTIYF. CDR3 in DNA: TGTGCCAGCAGCGTAGGGGGGCTCGGAAACACCATATATTTT.

The table lists this clonotype with many counts. CDR3 in DNA: TGTGCCAGCAGCTTAGTGGTAGCGGGATCGTACGAGCAGTACTTC. Translated: CASSLVVAGSYEQYF. V usage is TRBV7-9 and J usage is TRBJ2-7; 8 bases match TRBD2. The germline V gene encodes CDR1 SEHNR and CDR2 FQNEAQ (reference sequence). The CDR3 runs to 15 residues. Trimming cost V 1 base and J 4 bases; bases outside gene matches: 6.

V usage is TRBV29-1 and J usage is TRBJ1-1; no reliable D call. Trimming took 5 bases from V and 4 from J, leaving 20 bases between them. CDR1 and CDR2 from the germline V gene are SQVTM and ANQGSEA. The CDR3 contains 15 residues. The CDR3: CSVRGSPRGSTEAFF. The CDR3 region has the DNA TGCAGCGTTCGAGGGTCGCCAAGAGGGAGCACTGAAGCTTTCTTT.

There are a few counts of this clonotype. The V call is TRBV30, the J call TRBJ2-1; TRBD1 agrees at 9 bases. The V and J ends lost 5 bases and 1 base, in that order; junction bases with no gene match: 6. Looked up from germline, CDR1 is GTSNPN and CDR2 is SVGIG (reference sequence). The CDR3 sequence is 15 residues long. CDR3 loop: CAWVEDRGSYNEQFF. Here the CDR3 DNA reads TGTGCCTGGGTCGAGGACAGGGGTTCCTACAATGAGCAGTTCTTC.